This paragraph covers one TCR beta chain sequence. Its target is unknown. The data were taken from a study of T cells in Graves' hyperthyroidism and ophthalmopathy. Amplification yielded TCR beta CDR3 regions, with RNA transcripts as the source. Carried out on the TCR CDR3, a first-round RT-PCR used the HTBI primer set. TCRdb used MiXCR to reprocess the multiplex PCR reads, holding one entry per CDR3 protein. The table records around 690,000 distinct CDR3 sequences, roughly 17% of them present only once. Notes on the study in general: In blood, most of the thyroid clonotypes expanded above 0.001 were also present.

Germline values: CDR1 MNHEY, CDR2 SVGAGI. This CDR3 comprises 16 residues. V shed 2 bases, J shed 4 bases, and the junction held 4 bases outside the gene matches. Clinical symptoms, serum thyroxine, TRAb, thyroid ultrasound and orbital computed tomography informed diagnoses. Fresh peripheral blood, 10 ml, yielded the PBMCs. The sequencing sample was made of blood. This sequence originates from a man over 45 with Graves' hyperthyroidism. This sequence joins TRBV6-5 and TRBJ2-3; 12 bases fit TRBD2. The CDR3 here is CASSYVLAGGSDTQYF. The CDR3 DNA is TGTGCCAGCAGTTACGTCCTAGCGGGAGGGTCAGATACGCAGTATTTT.